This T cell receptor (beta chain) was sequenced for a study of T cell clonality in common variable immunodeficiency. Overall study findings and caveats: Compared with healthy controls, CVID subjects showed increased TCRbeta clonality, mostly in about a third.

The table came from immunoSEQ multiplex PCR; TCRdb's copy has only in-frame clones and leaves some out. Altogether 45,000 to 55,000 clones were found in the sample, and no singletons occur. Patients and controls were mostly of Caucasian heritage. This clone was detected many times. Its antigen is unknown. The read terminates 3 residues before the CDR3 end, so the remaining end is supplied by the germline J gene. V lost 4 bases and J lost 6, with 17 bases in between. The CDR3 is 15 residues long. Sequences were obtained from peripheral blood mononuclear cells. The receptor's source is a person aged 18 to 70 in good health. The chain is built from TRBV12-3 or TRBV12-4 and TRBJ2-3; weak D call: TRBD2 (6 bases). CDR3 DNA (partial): TGTGCCAGCAGTTACAATAGCGGCCTGGTGGATACG. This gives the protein CASSYNSGLVDT. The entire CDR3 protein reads CASSYNSGLVDTQYF.